This TCR beta chain was captured by sequencing in a study of read filtering for tumor transcriptome and immune sequencing. About the research overall: Transcriptome libraries were built from DNase-treated RNA.

This clonotype was observed many times. From approximately 430 ng of RNA, a library with molecular barcoded alpha/delta and beta/gamma adaptors was made. TCRdb ran MiXCR on the reads and lists one entry per CDR3 protein. Found here are about 90,000 distinct CDR3 sequences, roughly an eighth of them singletons; the top ten hold about 15%. V shed 7 bases and J 2 bases; nucleotides not matched to a gene: 9. This CDR3 region has 15 residues. Germline V gene data show CDR1 as SGHRS and CDR2 as YFSETQ. The genes are TRBV5-1 and TRBJ2-3; 8 bases agree with TRBD2. The source of this sequence is a donor aged 40 or older with multiple myeloma. The sample consisted of a population of CD138-negative cells sorted from bone marrow. The CDR3 DNA follows: TGCGCCAGCCGGGGGAGCGGGGGCACCACAGATACGCAGTATTTT. This gives the protein CASRGSGGTTDTQYF.